This TCR beta chain was documented in a study of blood T cell repertoires in COVID-19. Looking at the study overall: Sites across the United States, Italy and Spain contributed samples from acute and convalescent COVID-19. Nucleic acid was either cDNA or gDNA, and it came from T cells, B-cell-depleted T cells, or PBMCs.

Original methodology: Reference gene primer amplification in the assay estimated nucleated cell counts. Clones were read by immunoSEQ multiplex PCR, and TCRdb kept only the in-frame ones, dropping some. Clone size and V and J calls were adopted from that table, with D and trimming inferred from the DNA. The sample holds some 390,000 clones; approximately 86% are singletons and the top ten take around 2.9%. Trimming removed 2 bases from V and 1 base from J; junction bases left unmatched: 10. Germline values: CDR1 MNHNS, CDR2 SASEGT. The CDR3 consists of 17 residues. This rearrangement joins TRBV6-1 to TRBJ2-5; TRBD2 aligns across 7 bases. The sequencing input was peripheral blood. This TCR derives from a human donor in a cohort sampled during active COVID-19. The CDR3 is CASSESKGGRPQETQYF. In DNA form, the CDR3 reads TGTGCCAGCAGTGAATCGAAGGGAGGGAGGCCCCAAGAGACCCAGTACTTC.